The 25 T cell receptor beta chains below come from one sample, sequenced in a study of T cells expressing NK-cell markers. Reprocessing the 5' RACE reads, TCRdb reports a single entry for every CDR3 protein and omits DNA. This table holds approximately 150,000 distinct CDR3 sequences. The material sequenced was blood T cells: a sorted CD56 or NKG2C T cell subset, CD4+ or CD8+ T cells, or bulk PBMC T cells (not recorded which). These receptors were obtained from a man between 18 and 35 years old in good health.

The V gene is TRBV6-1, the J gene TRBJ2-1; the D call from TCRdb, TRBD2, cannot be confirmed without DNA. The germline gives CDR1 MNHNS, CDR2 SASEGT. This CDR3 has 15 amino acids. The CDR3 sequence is CASIKLAGSYNEQFF.

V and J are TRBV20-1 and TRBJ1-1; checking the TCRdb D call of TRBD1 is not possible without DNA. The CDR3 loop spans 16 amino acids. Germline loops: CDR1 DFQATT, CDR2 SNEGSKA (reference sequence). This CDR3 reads CSAREFLRGANTEAFF.

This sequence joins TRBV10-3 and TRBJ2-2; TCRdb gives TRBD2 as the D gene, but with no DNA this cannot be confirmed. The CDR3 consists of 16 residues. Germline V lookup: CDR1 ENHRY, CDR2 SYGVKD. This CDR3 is CATADLAVSNTGELFF.

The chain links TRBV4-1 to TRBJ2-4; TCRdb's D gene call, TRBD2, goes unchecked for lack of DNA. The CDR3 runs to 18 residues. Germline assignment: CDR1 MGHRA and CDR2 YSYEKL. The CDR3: CASSQDGESRLAKNIQYF.

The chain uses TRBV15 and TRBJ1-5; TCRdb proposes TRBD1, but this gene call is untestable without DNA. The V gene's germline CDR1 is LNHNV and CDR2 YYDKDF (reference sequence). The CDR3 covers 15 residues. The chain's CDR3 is CATSSMMGGLQPQHF.

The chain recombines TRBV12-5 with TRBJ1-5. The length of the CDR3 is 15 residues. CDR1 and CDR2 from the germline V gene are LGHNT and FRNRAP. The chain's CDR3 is CASGLREISNQPQHF.

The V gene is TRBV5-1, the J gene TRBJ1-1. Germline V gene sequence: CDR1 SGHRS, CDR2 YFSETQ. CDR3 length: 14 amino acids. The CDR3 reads CASSVAHVNTEAFF. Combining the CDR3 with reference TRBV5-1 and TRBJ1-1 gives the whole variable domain KAGVTQTPRYLIKTRGQQVTLSCSPISGHRSVSWYQQTPGQGLQFLFEYFSETQRNKGNFPGRFSGRQFSNSRSEMNVSTLELGDSALYLCASSVAHVNTEAFFGQGTRLTVV.

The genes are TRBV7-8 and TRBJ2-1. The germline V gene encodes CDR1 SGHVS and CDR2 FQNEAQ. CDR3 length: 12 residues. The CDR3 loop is CASSLEINEQFF.

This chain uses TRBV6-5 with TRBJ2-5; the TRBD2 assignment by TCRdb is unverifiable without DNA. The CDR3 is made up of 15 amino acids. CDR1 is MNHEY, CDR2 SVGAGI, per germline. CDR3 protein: CASSYGGRGQETQYF.

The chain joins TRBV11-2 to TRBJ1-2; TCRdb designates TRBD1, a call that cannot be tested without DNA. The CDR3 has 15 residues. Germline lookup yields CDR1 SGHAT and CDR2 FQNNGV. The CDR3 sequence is CASSSRIWGDYGYTF. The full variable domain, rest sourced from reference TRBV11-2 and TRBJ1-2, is EAGVAQSPRYKIIEKRQSVAFWCNPISGHATLYWYQQILGQGPKLLIQFQNNGVVDDSQLPKDRFSAERLKGVDSTLKIQPAKLEDSAVYLCASSSRIWGDYGYTFGSGTRLTVV.

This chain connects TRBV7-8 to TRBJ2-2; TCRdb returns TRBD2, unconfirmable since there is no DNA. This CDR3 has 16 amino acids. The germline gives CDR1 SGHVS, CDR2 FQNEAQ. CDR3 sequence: CASSLLVGDFTGELFF.

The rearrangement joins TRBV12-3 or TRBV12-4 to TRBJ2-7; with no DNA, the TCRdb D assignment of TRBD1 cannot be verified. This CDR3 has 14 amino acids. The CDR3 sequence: CASSKDREDYEQYF.

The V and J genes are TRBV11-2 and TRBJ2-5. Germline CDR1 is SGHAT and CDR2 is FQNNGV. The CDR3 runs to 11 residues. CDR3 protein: CASSFGETQYF.

This CDR3 reads CASSQRQGNQETQYF. The chain uses TRBV18 and TRBJ2-5; TCRdb picks TRBD1, but there is no DNA to check that call. CDR3 length: 15 residues. Germline assignment: CDR1 KGHSH and CDR2 LQKENI.

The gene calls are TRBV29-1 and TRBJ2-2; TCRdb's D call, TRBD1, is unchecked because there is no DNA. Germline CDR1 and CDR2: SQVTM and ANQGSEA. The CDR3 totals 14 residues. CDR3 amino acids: CSVLTGTENGELFF.

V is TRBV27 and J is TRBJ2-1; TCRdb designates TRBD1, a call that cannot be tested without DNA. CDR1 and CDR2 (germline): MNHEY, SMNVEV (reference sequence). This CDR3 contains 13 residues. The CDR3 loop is CASKGGAGDEQFF.

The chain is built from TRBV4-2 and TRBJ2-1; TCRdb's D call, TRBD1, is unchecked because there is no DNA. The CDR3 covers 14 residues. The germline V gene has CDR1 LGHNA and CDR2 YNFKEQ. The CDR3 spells CASARPGDYNEQFF.

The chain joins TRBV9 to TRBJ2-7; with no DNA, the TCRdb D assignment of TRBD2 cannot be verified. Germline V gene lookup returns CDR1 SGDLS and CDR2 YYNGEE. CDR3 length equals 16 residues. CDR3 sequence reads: CASSSYSGTHSYEQYF.

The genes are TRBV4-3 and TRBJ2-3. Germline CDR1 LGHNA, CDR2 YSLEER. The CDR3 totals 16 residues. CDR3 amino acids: CASSQESRASGDTQYF.

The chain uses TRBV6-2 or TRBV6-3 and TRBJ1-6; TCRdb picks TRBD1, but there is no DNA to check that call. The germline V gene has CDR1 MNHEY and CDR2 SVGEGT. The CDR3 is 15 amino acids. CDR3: CASRRDIQNNSPLHF.

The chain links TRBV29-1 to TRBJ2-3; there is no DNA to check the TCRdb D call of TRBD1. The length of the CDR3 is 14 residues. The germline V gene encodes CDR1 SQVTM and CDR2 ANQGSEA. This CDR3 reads CSVRTGGAADTQYF.

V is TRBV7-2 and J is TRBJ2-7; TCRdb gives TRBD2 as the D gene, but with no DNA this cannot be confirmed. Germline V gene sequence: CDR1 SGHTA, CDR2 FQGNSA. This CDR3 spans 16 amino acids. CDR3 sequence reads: CASSSLTRDWSYEQYF.

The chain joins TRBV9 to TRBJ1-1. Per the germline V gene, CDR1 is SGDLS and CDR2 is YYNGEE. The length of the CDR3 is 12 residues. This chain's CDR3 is CASSVATGEAFF. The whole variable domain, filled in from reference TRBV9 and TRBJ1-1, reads DSGVTQTPKHLITATGQRVTLRCSPRSGDLSVYWYQQSLDQGLQFLIQYYNGEERAKGNILERFSAQQFPDLHSELNLSSLELGDSALYFCASSVATGEAFFGQGTRLTVV.

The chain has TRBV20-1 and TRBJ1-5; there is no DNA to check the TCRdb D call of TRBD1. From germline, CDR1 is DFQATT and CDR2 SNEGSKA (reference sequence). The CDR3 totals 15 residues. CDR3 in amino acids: CSARDPTGSDQPQHF.

The CDR3: CASSWDRGNEQYF. V and J are TRBV7-9 and TRBJ2-7; the TCRdb call, TRBD1, lacks DNA for checking. CDR1 SEHNR and CDR2 FQNEAQ come from the germline V gene (reference sequence). The CDR3 spans 13 residues.